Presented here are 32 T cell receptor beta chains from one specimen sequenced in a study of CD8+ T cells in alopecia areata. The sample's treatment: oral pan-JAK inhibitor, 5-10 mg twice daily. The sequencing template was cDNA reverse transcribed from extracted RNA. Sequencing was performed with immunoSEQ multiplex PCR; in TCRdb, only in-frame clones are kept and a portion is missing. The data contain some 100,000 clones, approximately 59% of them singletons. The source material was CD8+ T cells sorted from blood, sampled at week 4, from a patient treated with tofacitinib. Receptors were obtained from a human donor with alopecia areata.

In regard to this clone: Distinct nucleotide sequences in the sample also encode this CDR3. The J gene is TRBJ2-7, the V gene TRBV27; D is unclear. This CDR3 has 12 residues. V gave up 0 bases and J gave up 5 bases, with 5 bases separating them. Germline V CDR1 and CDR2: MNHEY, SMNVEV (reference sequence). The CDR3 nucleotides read TGTGCCAGCAGTTTATCCGGGCACGAGCAGTACTTC. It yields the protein CASSLSGHEQYF.

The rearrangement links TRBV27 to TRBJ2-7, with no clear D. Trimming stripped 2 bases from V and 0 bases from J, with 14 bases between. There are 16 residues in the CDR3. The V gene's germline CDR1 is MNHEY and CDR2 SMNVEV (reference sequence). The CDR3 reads CASSLIPPPSSYEQYF. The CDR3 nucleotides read TGTGCCAGCAGTTTAATTCCCCCTCCGAGCTCCTACGAGCAGTACTTC.

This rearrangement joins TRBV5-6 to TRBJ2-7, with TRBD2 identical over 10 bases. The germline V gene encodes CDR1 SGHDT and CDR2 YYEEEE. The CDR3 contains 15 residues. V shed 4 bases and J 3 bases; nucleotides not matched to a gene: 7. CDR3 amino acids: CASSPGLATSYEQYF. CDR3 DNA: TGTGCCAGCAGCCCGGGACTAGCGACTAGCTACGAGCAGTACTTC.

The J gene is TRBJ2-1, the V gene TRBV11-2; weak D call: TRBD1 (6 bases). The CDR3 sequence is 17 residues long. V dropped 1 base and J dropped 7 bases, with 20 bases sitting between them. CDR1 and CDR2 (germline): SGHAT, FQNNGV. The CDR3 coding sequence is TGTGCCAGCAGCTTAGCGGGTAGTCCGGGTCAGGGGAATGAGCAGTTCTTC. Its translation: CASSLAGSPGQGNEQFF.

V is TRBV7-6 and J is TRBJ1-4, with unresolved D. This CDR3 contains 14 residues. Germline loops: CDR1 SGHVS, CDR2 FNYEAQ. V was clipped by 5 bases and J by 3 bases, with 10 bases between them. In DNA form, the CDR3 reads TGTGCCAGCAGCCAGAGCGGGGCTAATGAAAAACTGTTTTTT. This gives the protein CASSQSGANEKLFF.

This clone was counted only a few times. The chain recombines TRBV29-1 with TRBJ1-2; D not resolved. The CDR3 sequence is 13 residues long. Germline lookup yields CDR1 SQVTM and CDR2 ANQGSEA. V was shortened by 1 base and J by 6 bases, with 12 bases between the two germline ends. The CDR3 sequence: CSVEGIGWDGYTF. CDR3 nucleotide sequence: TGCAGCGTTGAAGGAATCGGGTGGGATGGCTACACCTTC.

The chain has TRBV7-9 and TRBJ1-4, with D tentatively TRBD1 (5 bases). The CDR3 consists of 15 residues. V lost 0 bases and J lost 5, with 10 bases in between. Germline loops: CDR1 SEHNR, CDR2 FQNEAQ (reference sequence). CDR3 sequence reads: CASSLADNQNEKLFF. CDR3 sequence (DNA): TGTGCCAGCAGCTTAGCGGACAACCAGAATGAAAAACTGTTTTTT.

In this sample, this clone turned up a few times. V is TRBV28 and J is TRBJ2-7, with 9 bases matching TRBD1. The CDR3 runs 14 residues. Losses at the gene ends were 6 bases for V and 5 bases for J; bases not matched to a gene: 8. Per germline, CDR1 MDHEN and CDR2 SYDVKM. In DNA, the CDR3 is TGTGCCAGCAGGAGCCGGGACAGGGACCACGAGCAGTACTTC. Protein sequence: CASRSRDRDHEQYF.

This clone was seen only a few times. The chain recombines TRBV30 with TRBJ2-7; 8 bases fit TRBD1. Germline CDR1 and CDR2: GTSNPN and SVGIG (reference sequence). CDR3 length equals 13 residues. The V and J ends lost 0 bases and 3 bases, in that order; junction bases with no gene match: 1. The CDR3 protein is CAWSVGTGYEQYF. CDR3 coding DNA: TGTGCCTGGAGTGTTGGGACAGGCTACGAGCAGTACTTC.

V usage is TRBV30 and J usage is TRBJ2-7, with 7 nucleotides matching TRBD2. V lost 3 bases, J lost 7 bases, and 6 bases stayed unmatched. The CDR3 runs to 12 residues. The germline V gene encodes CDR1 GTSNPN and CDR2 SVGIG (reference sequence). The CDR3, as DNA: TGTGCCTGGAGGGGGACTACGGGGGAGCAGTACTTC. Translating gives CAWRGTTGEQYF.

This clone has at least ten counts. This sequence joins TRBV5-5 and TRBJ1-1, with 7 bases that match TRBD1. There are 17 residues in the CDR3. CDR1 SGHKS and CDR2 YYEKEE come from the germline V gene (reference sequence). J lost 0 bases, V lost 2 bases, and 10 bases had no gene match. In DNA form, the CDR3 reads TGTGCCAGCAGCTTAGCCGGGACAGAATACATGAACACTGAAGCTTTCTTT. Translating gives CASSLAGTEYMNTEAFF.

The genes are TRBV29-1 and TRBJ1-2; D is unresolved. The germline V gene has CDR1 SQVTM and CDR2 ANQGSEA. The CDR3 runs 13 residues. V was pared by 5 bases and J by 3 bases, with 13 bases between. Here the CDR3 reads CSVPSWTDYGYTF. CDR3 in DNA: TGCAGCGTTCCATCCTGGACCGACTATGGCTACACCTTC.

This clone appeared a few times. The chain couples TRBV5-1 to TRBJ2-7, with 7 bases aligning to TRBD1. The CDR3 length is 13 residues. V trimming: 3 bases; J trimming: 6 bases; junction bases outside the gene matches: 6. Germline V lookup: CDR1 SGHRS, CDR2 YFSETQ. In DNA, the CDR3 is TGCGCCAGCAGCTCGACAGGGACCAGCGAGCAGTACTTC. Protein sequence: CASSSTGTSEQYF.

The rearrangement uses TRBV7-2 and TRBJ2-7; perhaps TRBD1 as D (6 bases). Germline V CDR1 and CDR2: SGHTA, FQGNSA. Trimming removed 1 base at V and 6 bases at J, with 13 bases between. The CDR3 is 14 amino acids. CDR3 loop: CASSLGDTPFEQYF. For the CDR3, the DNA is TGTGCCAGCAGCTTAGGGGACACACCTTTCGAGCAGTACTTC.

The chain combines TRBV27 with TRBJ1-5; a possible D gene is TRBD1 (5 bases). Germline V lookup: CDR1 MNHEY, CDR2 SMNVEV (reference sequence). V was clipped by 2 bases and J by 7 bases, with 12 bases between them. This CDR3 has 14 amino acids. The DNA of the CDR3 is TGTGCCAGCAGTTTAAGAGGGACGGTCCAGCCCCAGCATTTT. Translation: CASSLRGTVQPQHF.

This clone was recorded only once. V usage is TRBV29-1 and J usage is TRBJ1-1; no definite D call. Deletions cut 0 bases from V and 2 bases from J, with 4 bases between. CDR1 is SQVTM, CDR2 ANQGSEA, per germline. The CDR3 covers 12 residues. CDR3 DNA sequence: TGCAGCGTTGAAGATCACAACACTGAAGCTTTCTTT. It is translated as CSVEDHNTEAFF.

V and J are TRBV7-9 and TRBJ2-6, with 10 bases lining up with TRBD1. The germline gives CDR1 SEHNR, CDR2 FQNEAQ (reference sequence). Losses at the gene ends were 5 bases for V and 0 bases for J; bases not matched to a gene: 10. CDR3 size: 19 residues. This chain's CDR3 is CASSTLGQGYTSGANVLTF. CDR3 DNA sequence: TGTGCCAGCAGCACACTGGGACAGGGGTATACCTCTGGGGCCAACGTCCTGACTTTC.

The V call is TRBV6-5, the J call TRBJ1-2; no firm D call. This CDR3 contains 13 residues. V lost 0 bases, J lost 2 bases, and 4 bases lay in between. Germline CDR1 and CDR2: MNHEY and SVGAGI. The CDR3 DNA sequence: TGTGCCAGCAGTTACTCGGAGAACTATGGCTACACCTTC. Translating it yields CASSYSENYGYTF.

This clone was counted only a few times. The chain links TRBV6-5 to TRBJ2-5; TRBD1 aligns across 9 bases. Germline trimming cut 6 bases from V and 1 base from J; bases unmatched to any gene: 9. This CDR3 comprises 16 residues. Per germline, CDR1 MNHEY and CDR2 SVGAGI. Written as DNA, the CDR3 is TGTGCCAGCAGATACGACAGGGGGTCGGTCCAAGAGACCCAGTACTTC. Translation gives CASRYDRGSVQETQYF.

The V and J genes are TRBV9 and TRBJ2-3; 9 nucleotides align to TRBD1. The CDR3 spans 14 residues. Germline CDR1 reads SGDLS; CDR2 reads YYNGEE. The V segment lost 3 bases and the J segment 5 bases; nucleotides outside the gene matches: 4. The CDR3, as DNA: TGTGCCAGCAGCGCACAGGGGGCGAGAGATACGCAGTATTTT. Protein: CASSAQGARDTQYF.

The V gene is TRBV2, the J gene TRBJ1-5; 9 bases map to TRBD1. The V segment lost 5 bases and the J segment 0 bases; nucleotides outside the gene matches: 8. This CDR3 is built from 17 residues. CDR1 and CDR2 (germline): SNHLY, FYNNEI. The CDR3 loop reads CASSSPGTGNSNQPQHF. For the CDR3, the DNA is TGTGCCAGCAGTAGTCCCGGGACAGGGAATAGCAATCAGCCCCAGCATTTT.

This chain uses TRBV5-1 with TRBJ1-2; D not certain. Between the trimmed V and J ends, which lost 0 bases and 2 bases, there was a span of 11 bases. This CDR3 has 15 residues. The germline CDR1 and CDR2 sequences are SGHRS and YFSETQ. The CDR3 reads CASSLERTANYGYTF. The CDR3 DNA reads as TGCGCCAGCAGCTTGGAGCGGACGGCGAACTATGGCTACACCTTC.

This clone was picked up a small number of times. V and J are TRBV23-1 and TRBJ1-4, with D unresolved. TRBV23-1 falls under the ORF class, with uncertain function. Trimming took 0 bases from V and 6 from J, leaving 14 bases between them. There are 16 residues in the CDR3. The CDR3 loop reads CASSQSKSHRDEKLFF. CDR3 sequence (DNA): TGCGCCAGCAGTCAATCTAAGAGCCACCGGGATGAAAAACTGTTTTTT.

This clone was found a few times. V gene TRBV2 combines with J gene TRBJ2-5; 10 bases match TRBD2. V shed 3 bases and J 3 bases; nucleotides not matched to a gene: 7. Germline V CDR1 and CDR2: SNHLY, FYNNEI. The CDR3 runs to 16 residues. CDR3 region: CASSEWASGGEETQYF. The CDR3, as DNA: TGTGCCAGCAGTGAGTGGGCTAGCGGGGGCGAAGAGACCCAGTACTTC.

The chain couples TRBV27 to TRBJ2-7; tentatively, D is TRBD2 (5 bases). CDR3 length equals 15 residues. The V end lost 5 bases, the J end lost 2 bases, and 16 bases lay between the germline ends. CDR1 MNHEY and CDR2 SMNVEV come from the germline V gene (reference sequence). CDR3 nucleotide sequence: TGTGCCAGCAGTACAAAAGGACTGGGTGCCTACGAGCAGTACTTC. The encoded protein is CASSTKGLGAYEQYF.

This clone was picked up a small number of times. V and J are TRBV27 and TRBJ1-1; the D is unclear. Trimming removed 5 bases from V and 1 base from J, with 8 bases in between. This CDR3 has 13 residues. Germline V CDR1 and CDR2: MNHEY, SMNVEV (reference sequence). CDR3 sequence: CASSAVGNTEAFF. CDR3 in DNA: TGTGCCAGCAGTGCCGTCGGGAACACTGAAGCTTTCTTT.

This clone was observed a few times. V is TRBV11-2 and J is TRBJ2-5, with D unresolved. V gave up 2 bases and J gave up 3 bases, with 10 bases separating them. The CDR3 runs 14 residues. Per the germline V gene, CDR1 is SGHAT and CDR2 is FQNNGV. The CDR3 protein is CASSLFVREETQYF. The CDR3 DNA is TGTGCCAGCAGCTTATTCGTCAGAGAAGAGACCCAGTACTTC.

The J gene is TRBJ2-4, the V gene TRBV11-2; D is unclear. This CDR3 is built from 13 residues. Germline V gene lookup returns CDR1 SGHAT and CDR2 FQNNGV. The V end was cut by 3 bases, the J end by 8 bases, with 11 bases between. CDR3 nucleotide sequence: TGTGCCAGCAGCTTGGTAACTCTGGACATTCAGTACTTC. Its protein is CASSLVTLDIQYF.

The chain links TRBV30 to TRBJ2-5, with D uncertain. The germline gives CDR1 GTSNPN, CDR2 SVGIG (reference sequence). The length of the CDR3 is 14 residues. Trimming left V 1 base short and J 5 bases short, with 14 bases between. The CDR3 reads CAWSALSSIETQYF. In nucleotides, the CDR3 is TGTGCCTGGAGTGCACTTTCTTCGATTGAGACCCAGTACTTC. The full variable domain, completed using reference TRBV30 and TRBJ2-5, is SQTIHQWPATLVQPVGSPLSLECTVEGTSNPNLYWYRQAAGRGLQLLFYSVGIGQISSEVPQNLSASRPQDRQFILSSKKLLLSDSGFYLCAWSALSSIETQYFGPGTRLLVL.

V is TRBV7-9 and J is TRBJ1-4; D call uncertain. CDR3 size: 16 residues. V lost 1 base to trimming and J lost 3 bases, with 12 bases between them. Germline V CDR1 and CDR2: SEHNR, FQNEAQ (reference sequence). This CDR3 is CASSLVSTAANEKLFF. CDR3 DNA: TGTGCCAGCAGCTTAGTCTCGACGGCAGCTAATGAAAAACTGTTTTTT. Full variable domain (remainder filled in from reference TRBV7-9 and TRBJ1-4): DTGVSQNPRHKITKRGQNVTFRCDPISEHNRLYWYRQTLGQGPEFLTYFQNEAQLEKSRLLSDRFSAERPKGSFSTLEIQRTEQGDSAMYLCASSLVSTAANEKLFFGSGTQLSVL.

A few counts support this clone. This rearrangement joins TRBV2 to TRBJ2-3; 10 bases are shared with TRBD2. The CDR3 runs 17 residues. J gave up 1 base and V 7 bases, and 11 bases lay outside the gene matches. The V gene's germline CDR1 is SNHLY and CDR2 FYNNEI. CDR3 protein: CASNNPSGGLRTDTQYF. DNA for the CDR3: TGTGCCAGCAACAACCCTAGCGGGGGCCTCCGCACAGATACGCAGTATTTT.

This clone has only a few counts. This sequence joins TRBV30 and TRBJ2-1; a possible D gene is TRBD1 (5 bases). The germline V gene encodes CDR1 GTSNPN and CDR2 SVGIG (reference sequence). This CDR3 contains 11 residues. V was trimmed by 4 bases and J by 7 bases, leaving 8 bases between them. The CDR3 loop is CAWNRGNEQFF. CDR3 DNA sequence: TGTGCCTGGAATAGGGGTAATGAGCAGTTCTTC. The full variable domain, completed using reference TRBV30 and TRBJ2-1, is SQTIHQWPATLVQPVGSPLSLECTVEGTSNPNLYWYRQAAGRGLQLLFYSVGIGQISSEVPQNLSASRPQDRQFILSSKKLLLSDSGFYLCAWNRGNEQFFGPGTRLTVL.